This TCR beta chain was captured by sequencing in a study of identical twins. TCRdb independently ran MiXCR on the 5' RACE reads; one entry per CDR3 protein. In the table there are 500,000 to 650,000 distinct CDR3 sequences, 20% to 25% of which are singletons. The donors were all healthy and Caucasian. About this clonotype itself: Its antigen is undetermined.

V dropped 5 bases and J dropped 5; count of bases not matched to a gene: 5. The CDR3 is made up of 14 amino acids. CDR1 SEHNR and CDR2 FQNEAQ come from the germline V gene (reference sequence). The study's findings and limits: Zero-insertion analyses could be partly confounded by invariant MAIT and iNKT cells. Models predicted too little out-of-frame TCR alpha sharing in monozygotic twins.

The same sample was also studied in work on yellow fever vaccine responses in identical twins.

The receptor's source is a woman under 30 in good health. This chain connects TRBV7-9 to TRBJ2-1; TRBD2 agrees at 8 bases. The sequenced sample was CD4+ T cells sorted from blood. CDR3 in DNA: TGTGCCAGCAGCACCTCCGGGGGGGACAATGAGCAGTTCTTC. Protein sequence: CASSTSGGDNEQFF.